The source of this T cell receptor beta chain is a study of monozygotic twins with inflammatory bowel disease. Study-level results: Evidence failed to back one strong IBD-linked signal or clonotype.

This CDR3 comprises 14 residues. Germline CDR1 SGHTA, CDR2 FQGNSA. Generation of cDNA took place in eight separate reactions per sample. TCRdb reprocessed the 5' RACE reads and reports one entry per CDR3 protein, with no DNA. The sample table includes approximately 330,000 distinct CDR3 sequences. Regarding this clonotype: Antigen specificity is unknown.

This TCR came from a human donor with ulcerative colitis or Crohn's disease, or a healthy co-twin of an affected twin (not recorded which). Sample: blood. This sequence joins TRBV7-2 and TRBJ2-7; TCRdb gives TRBD1 as the D gene, but with no DNA this cannot be confirmed. The CDR3 loop is CASSVDRATSEQYF. Supplemented by reference TRBV7-2 and TRBJ2-7, the full variable domain reads GAGVSQSPSNKVTEKGKDVELRCDPISGHTALYWYRQSLGQGLEFLIYFQGNSAPDKSGLPSDRFSAERTGGSVSTLTIQRTQQEDSAVYLCASSVDRATSEQYFGPGTRLTVT.